These T cell receptor beta chains were read from a single sample in a study of CD8+CD57+ T cells in acquired aplastic anemia. TCRdb reprocessed the reads via MiXCR and lists one record per CDR3 protein. The repertoire holds approximately 170,000 distinct CDR3 sequences, with roughly 45% as singletons. The material sequenced was sorted CD4+, CD8+, or CD8+CD57+ T cells (not recorded which) from PBMCs. The receptors originated from a human donor with aplastic anemia. CDR3s include the opening cysteine and the closing phenylalanine or tryptophan. A D gene is named only where the DNA matches it firmly. Expanded clones are given a class, and other clones once, few, many or no size at all.

size,J,V,D,CDR3,DNA
many,TRBJ2-2,TRBV5-6,TRBD1,CASSPLTGGTITGELFF,TGTGCCAGCAGCCCGCTAACAGGGGGGACGATCACCGGGGAGCTGTTTTTT
many,TRBJ1-1,TRBV5-4,.,CASSLSRGTVNTEAFF,TGTGCCAGCAGCTTGAGTCGGGGAACCGTGAACACTGAAGCTTTCTTT
once,TRBJ1-3,TRBV19,.,CASSPRQNTIYF,TGTGCCAGTAGTCCGCGTCAGAACACCATATATTTT
many,TRBJ1-2,TRBV5-6,TRBD1,CASSSGGQGLYGYTF,TGTGCCAGCAGCTCTGGAGGACAGGGACTTTATGGCTACACCTTC
many,TRBJ1-6,TRBV3-1,TRBD1,CASSRNTGGSPLHF,TGTGCCAGCAGCCGGAATACAGGGGGTTCACCCCTCCACTTT
many,TRBJ2-7,TRBV9,.,CASSVGRIPYEQYF,TGTGCCAGCAGCGTAGGACGGATTCCCTACGAGCAGTACTTC
many,TRBJ1-2,TRBV12-3/TRBV12-4,.,CASSWERWGNGYTF,TGTGCCAGCAGTTGGGAAAGGTGGGGGAATGGCTACACCTTC
.,TRBJ2-1,TRBV6-2/TRBV6-3,TRBD2,CASISSGRAGEQFF,TGTGCCAGCATCTCTAGCGGGAGGGCCGGTGAGCAGTTCTTC
.,TRBJ1-4,TRBV7-2,TRBD1,CASSLRQGNEKLFF,TGTGCCAGCAGCTTAAGACAGGGTAATGAAAAACTGTTTTTT
many,TRBJ2-2,TRBV5-1,.,CASTETFSNTGELFF,TGCGCCAGCACCGAGACATTCTCGAACACCGGGGAGCTGTTTTTT
many,TRBJ1-2,TRBV7-8,.,CASSPTTGRVLSYTF,TGTGCCAGCAGCCCAACAACGGGCAGGGTACTGAGTTACACCTTC
.,TRBJ1-6,TRBV13,.,CASSLSTSFGSPLHF,TGTGCCAGCAGCTTATCTACCAGCTTCGGTTCACCCCTCCACTTT
.,TRBJ2-6,TRBV20-1,.,CSASYPGLSGANVLTF,TGCAGTGCTAGTTACCCGGGCCTCTCTGGGGCCAACGTCCTGACTTTC
many,TRBJ1-3,TRBV20-1,.,CSARANTGNTIYF,TGCAGTGCTAGAGCCAATACTGGAAACACCATATATTTT
.,TRBJ1-1,TRBV19,TRBD1,CASRTTGDNEAFF,TGTGCCAGTAGAACTACAGGGGATAATGAAGCTTTCTTT
.,TRBJ2-5,TRBV7-9,.,CATGSETQYF,TGTGCCACCGGGTCAGAGACCCAGTACTTC
once,TRBJ1-5,TRBV15,.,CATGGNGARNQPQHF,TGTGCCACCGGCGGGAATGGGGCACGCAATCAGCCCCAGCATTTT
.,TRBJ1-1,TRBV29-1,TRBD1,CSVLRTGGNTEAFF,TGCAGCGTGCTAAGGACAGGCGGGAACACTGAAGCTTTCTTT
.,TRBJ1-2,TRBV29-1,TRBD1,CSVSPGGGNYGYTF,TGCAGCGTTTCCCCAGGGGGTGGTAACTATGGCTACACCTTC
many,TRBJ1-4,TRBV5-1,TRBD1,CASSLGTDKLFF,TGCGCCAGCAGCTTAGGGACAGATAAACTGTTTTTT
.,TRBJ1-5,TRBV29-1,.,CSVATGLNQPQHF,TGCAGCGTTGCGACAGGCCTCAATCAGCCCCAGCATTTT
.,TRBJ2-1,TRBV4-2,TRBD2,CASSQAAGGSYNEQFF,TGTGCCAGCAGCCAAGCGGCGGGAGGGAGCTACAATGAGCAGTTCTTC
few,TRBJ2-7,TRBV2,.,CASSPDFSYEQYF,TGTGCCAGCAGTCCTGACTTCTCCTACGAGCAGTACTTC
few,TRBJ2-1,TRBV20-1,TRBD2,CSARETSSPYNEQFF,TGCAGTGCCAGGGAGACTAGCTCCCCCTACAATGAGCAGTTCTTC
.,TRBJ1-4,TRBV5-8,.,CASSLEGTNEKLFF,TGTGCCAGCAGCTTGGAAGGAACTAATGAAAAACTGTTTTTT
many,TRBJ2-7,TRBV25-1,.,CASSGPRPGTYEQYF,TGTGCCAGCAGTGGTCCCCGACCCGGAACCTACGAGCAGTACTTC
.,TRBJ1-5,TRBV2,.,CASSGNGNQPQHF,TGTGCCAGCAGTGGAAACGGAAATCAGCCCCAGCATTTT
many,TRBJ2-7,TRBV15,.,CATSRGRTAEQYF,TGTGCCACCAGCAGAGGTAGGACAGCCGAGCAGTACTTC
.,TRBJ1-1,TRBV12-3/TRBV12-4,.,CASSWTANTEAFF,TGTGCCAGCAGTTGGACGGCGAACACTGAAGCTTTCTTT
.,TRBJ1-2,TRBV7-3,.,CASSPSRADGYTF,TGTGCCAGCAGCCCCAGCCGGGCTGACGGCTACACCTTC
.,TRBJ2-2,TRBV24-1,TRBD1,CATSEPTGNGELFF,TGTGCCACCAGTGAGCCGACAGGGAACGGGGAGCTGTTTTTT